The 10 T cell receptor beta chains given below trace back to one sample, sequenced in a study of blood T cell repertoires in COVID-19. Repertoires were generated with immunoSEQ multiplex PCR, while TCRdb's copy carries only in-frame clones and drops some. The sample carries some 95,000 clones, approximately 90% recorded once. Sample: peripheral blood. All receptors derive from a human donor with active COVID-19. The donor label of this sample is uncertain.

CDR3 nucleotides: TGTGCCAGCAGCGGAAAGTGGGGGGACAGCACCATATATTTT. Translating it yields CASSGKWGDSTIYF. The chain has TRBV9 and TRBJ1-3, with TRBD1 matching 7 bases. The CDR3 has 14 residues. The V and J ends lost 3 bases and 9 bases, in that order; junction bases with no gene match: 9. Germline CDR1 is SGDLS and CDR2 is YYNGEE.

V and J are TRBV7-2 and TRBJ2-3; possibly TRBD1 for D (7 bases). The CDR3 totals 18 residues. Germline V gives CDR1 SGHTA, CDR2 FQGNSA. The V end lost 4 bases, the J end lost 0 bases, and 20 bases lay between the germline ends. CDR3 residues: CASSSPGGMAFSTDTQYF. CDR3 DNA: TGTGCCAGCAGCTCTCCAGGGGGGATGGCGTTTAGCACAGATACGCAGTATTTT.

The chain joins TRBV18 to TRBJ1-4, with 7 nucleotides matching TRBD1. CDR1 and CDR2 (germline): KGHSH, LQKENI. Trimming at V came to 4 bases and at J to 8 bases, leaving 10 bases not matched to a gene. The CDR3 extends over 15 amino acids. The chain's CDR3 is CASSQLTGEGEKLFF. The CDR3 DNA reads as TGTGCCAGCTCACAGCTTACAGGGGAAGGAGAAAAACTGTTTTTT.

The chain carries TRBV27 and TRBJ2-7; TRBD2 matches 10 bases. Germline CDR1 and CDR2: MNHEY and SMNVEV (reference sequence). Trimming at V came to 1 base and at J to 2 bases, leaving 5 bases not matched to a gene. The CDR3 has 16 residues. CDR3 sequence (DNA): TGTGCCAGCAGTTTATTTGGGCTAGCGGGGGCCTACGAGCAGTACTTC. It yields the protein CASSLFGLAGAYEQYF.

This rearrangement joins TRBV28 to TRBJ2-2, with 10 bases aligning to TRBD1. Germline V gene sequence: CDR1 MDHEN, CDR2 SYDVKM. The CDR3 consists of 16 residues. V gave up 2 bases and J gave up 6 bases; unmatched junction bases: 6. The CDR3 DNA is TGTGCCAGCAGTTTAGGGACAGGGGTCTCTTCCGGGGAGCTGTTTTTT. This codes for CASSLGTGVSSGELFF.

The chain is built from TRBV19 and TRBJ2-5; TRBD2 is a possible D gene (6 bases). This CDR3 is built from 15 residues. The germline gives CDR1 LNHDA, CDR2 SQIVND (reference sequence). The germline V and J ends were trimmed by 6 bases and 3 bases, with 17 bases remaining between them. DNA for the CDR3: TGTGCCAGTAGCCTCGTGGGGACGGGAGAAGAGACCCAGTACTTC. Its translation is CASSLVGTGEETQYF.

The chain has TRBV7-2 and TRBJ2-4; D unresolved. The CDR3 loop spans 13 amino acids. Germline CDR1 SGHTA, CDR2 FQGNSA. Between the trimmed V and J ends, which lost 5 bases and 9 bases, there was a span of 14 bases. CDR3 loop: CASSLPGRSIQYF. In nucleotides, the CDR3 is TGTGCCAGCAGCCTCCCAGGCCGCAGCATTCAGTACTTC.

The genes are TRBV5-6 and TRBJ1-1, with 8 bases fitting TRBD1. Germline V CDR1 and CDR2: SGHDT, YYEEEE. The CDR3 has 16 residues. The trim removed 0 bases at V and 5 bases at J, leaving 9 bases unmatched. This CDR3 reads CASSLDVQGARTEAFF. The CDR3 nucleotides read TGTGCCAGCAGCTTGGATGTTCAGGGGGCGAGGACTGAAGCTTTCTTT.

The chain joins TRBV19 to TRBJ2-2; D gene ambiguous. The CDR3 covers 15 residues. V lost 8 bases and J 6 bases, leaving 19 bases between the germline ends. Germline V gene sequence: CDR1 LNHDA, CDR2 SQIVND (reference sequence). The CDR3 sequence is CASRKGRRDAGELFF. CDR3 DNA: TGTGCCAGTCGAAAAGGCAGGCGAGACGCCGGGGAGCTGTTTTTT.

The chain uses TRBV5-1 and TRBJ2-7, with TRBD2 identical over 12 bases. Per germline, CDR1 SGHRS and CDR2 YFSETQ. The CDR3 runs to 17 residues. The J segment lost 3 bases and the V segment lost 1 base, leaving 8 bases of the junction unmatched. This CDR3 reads CASSLPLAGGQGYEQYF. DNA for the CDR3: TGCGCCAGCAGCTTGCCCCTAGCGGGGGGGCAGGGCTACGAGCAGTACTTC. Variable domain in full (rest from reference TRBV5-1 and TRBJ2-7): KAGVTQTPRYLIKTRGQQVTLSCSPISGHRSVSWYQQTPGQGLQFLFEYFSETQRNKGNFPGRFSGRQFSNSRSEMNVSTLELGDSALYLCASSLPLAGGQGYEQYFGPGTRLTVT.